The 18 T cell receptor beta chains below come from one sample, sequenced in a study of blood T cell repertoires in COVID-19. Clones were sequenced by immunoSEQ multiplex PCR, and TCRdb holds only the in-frame ones, with some missing. The sample consists of approximately 190,000 clones, roughly 86% of them appearing once. Sequencing was done on a sample of PBMCs or T cells enriched from blood (not recorded which). Receptors were obtained from a woman aged 40 to 50 in a cohort exposed to, infected with or recovered from COVID-19 (not recorded which).

V usage is TRBV5-1 and J usage is TRBJ1-2; D is unclear. Germline CDR1 reads SGHRS; CDR2 reads YFSETQ. The V and J ends lost 1 base and 2 bases respectively, with 6 bases between them. This CDR3 is 13 amino acids long. CDR3 sequence: CASSLSTNYGYTF. CDR3 DNA sequence: TGCGCCAGCAGCTTGAGCACGAACTATGGCTACACCTTC.

This chain connects TRBV11-3 to TRBJ2-7, with 8 bases fitting TRBD2. The CDR3 is 14 amino acids. Germline loops: CDR1 SGHNT, CDR2 YENEEA. J was trimmed by 4 bases and V by 4 bases; bases with no gene match: 6. CDR3 in DNA: TGTGCCAGCAGCTCGGTTAGCGGGAAGTACGAGCAGTACTTC. This gives the protein CASSSVSGKYEQYF.

The chain recombines TRBV28 with TRBJ2-7; 9 bases match TRBD2. The germline V gene has CDR1 MDHEN and CDR2 SYDVKM. Trimming took 8 bases from V and 5 from J; bases not matched to a gene: 7. This CDR3 contains 13 residues. DNA of the CDR3: TGTGCCAGCTGCGCGCGGGGGGGCAACGAGCAGTACTTC. Its protein is CASCARGGNEQYF.

The chain recombines TRBV9 with TRBJ2-5, with a possible D match to TRBD2 (6 bases). The CDR3 totals 14 residues. Germline CDR1 SGDLS, CDR2 YYNGEE. The V and J ends lost 1 base and 5 bases respectively, with 12 bases between them. The CDR3 bases are TGTGCCAGCAGCGTAAGAACGGGGGTGGAGACCCAGTACTTC. This translates into CASSVRTGVETQYF.

The table lists this clone with a few counts. The chain recombines TRBV19 with TRBJ2-7, with TRBD2 as a possible D gene (7 bases). CDR1 and CDR2 from the germline V gene are LNHDA and SQIVND (reference sequence). This CDR3 has 14 residues. V lost 2 bases, J lost 2 bases, and 10 bases lay in between. As DNA, the CDR3 is TGTGCCAGTAGTATAAACGGGGGGCCCTACGAGCAGTACTTC. It codes for CASSINGGPYEQYF.

V and J are TRBV6-1 and TRBJ1-2; D not resolved. The V end lost 2 bases, the J end lost 3 bases, and 13 bases lay between the germline ends. The CDR3 length is 15 residues. Germline CDR1 MNHNS, CDR2 SASEGT. The CDR3 is CASSEPRELYYGYTF. The DNA for the CDR3 is TGTGCCAGCAGTGAACCCCGGGAACTGTACTATGGCTACACCTTC.

The V and J genes are TRBV7-8 and TRBJ1-1; the match to TRBD1 covers 10 bases. Germline values: CDR1 SGHVS, CDR2 FQNEAQ. The V gene end was trimmed by 3 bases and the J gene end by 7 bases; junction bases not matched to a gene: 14. This CDR3 comprises 17 residues. The CDR3 sequence: CASSLSTGDRGRNEAFF. The CDR3 nucleotides read TGTGCCAGCAGCTTGTCCACAGGTGACAGGGGGCGAAATGAAGCTTTCTTT.

The chain carries TRBV5-1 and TRBJ1-1; D remains ambiguous. Trimming stripped 2 bases from V and 11 bases from J, with 19 bases between. CDR3 length equals 14 residues. Looked up from germline, CDR1 is SGHRS and CDR2 is YFSETQ. For the CDR3, the DNA is TGCGCCAGCAGCTTACCCACCGACTCGACGGCGGCTTTCTTT. Residues: CASSLPTDSTAAFF.

The J gene is TRBJ1-1, the V gene TRBV6-1, with D possibly TRBD1 on 6 matching bases. V lost 2 bases and J lost 4, with 11 bases in between. Germline loops: CDR1 MNHNS, CDR2 SASEGT. This CDR3 contains 14 residues. CDR3 in amino acids: CASSEWAGATEAFF. The CDR3 region has the DNA TGTGCCAGCAGTGAATGGGCAGGGGCCACTGAAGCTTTCTTT.

The rearrangement joins TRBV9 to TRBJ2-1; 8 bases line up with TRBD2. Germline-derived CDR1 and CDR2 are SGDLS and YYNGEE. This CDR3 spans 15 amino acids. Unmatched junction bases numbered 7, after V lost 6 bases and J lost 2 bases. The DNA for the CDR3 is TGTGCCAGCAAGGAAGGCGGGGGGACCTACAATGAGCAGTTCTTC. This translates into CASKEGGGTYNEQFF.

This clone occurred once. J is TRBJ2-5 and V is TRBV5-1; 7 bases line up with TRBD1. J was trimmed by 0 bases and V by 0 bases; bases with no gene match: 5. The CDR3 consists of 16 residues. Germline CDR1 and CDR2: SGHRS and YFSETQ. The CDR3 nucleotides read TGCGCCAGCAGCTTGGCCCATGGACAGGACCAAGAGACCCAGTACTTC. As protein: CASSLAHGQDQETQYF. The entire variable domain, with the rest obtained from reference TRBV5-1 and TRBJ2-5, is as follows: KAGVTQTPRYLIKTRGQQVTLSCSPISGHRSVSWYQQTPGQGLQFLFEYFSETQRNKGNFPGRFSGRQFSNSRSEMNVSTLELGDSALYLCASSLAHGQDQETQYFGPGTRLLVL.

The chain is built from TRBV10-1 and TRBJ2-3; D is perhaps TRBD2 (6 bases). CDR1 is WNHNN and CDR2 is SYGVQD in the germline V gene (reference sequence). Between the trimmed V and J ends, which lost 3 bases and 11 bases, there was a span of 15 bases. This CDR3 spans 13 amino acids. CDR3 coding DNA: TGCGCCAGCAGTGATGGAGGAGCGGGTGAGCAGTATTTT. Amino acids: CASSDGGAGEQYF.

The V call is TRBV6-4, the J call TRBJ1-5; D ambiguous. The CDR3 has 18 residues. The germline gives CDR1 MRHNA, CDR2 SNTAGT. V lost 2 bases and J 4 bases, leaving 21 bases between the germline ends. CDR3 DNA sequence: TGTGCCAGCAGTGACCGGGATTCTCCCCATTTAATTAATCAGCCCCAGCATTTT. This codes for CASSDRDSPHLINQPQHF.

This chain connects TRBV4-2 to TRBJ1-1; D not certain. The V end was cut by 3 bases, the J end by 1 base, with 6 bases between. Germline CDR1 LGHNA, CDR2 YNFKEQ. The CDR3 has 13 residues. The CDR3 DNA reads as TGTGCCAGCAGCCAGACATGGAACACTGAAGCTTTCTTT. Its protein product is CASSQTWNTEAFF.

This clone appeared once. The chain links TRBV7-9 to TRBJ1-6; a weak D match, TRBD1 (6 bases). Germline assignment: CDR1 SEHNR and CDR2 FQNEAQ (reference sequence). The V end was cut by 5 bases, the J end by 9 bases, with 11 bases between. The CDR3 spans 13 residues. This CDR3 reads CASSEGGLSPLHF. CDR3 DNA sequence: TGTGCCAGCAGCGAAGGGGGTCTTTCACCCCTCCACTTT.

The chain is built from TRBV6-5 and TRBJ1-5, with no clear D. Between the trimmed V and J ends, which lost 6 bases and 6 bases, there was a span of 15 bases. Germline lookup yields CDR1 MNHEY and CDR2 SVGAGI. The length of the CDR3 is 14 residues. CDR3 DNA: TGTGCCAGCAGAGAGTCGGCGGGTGGTCAGCCCCAGCATTTT. Translation: CASRESAGGQPQHF.

This clone was counted a single time. The genes are TRBV19 and TRBJ1-4; no definite D call. Germline V gives CDR1 LNHDA, CDR2 SQIVND (reference sequence). The CDR3 consists of 15 residues. V gave up 4 bases and J gave up 0 bases, with 9 bases separating them. The CDR3 is CASSNSGATNEKLFF. The DNA for the CDR3 is TGTGCCAGTAGTAATTCCGGGGCAACTAATGAAAAACTGTTTTTT.

V is TRBV15 and J is TRBJ1-3; D ambiguous. The CDR3 extends over 15 amino acids. Germline CDR1 is LNHNV and CDR2 is YYDKDF (reference sequence). Deletions cut 1 base from V and 0 bases from J, with 7 bases between. This CDR3 reads CATSRALSSGNTIYF. CDR3 sequence (DNA): TGTGCCACCAGCAGAGCCCTTAGCTCTGGAAACACCATATATTTT.